The subject of this entry is one T cell receptor (beta chain). The source of the sample is a study of control samples from healthy donors and cancer patients. Germline V gives CDR1 MDHEN, CDR2 SYDVKM. The V gene end was trimmed by 3 bases and the J gene end by 4 bases; junction bases not matched to a gene: 5. The length of the CDR3 is 14 residues. TCRdb's table, derived via immunoSEQ multiplex PCR, lists solely in-frame clones and lacks some. The table includes about 140,000 clones, 94% detected once. Sequenced material: blood. The V gene is TRBV28, the J gene TRBJ2-7, with 8 nucleotides matching TRBD2. The receptor's source is a man aged 40-55 years in good health. The CDR3 nucleotides are TGTGCCAGCAGTTTCCAGCGGGAGCTATACGAGCAGTACTTC. It encodes CASSFQRELYEQYF.